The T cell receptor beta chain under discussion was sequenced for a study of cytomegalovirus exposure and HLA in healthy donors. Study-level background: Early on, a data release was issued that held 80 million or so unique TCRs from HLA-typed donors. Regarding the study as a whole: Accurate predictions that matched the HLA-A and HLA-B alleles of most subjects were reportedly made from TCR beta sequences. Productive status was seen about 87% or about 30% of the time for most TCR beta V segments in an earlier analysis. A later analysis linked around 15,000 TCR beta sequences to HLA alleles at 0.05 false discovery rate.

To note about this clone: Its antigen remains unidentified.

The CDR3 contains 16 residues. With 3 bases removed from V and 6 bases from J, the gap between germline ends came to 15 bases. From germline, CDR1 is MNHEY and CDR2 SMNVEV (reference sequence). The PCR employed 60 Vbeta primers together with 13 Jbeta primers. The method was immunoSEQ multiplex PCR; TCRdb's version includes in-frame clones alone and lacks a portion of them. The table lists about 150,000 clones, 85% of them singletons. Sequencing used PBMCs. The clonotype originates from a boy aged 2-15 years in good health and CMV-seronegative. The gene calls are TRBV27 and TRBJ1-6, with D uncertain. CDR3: CASSFSGELSNSPLHF. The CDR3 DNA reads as TGTGCCAGCAGTTTTAGTGGAGAACTAAGTAATTCACCCCTCCACTTT.